Ten or more counts support the clone carrying this T cell receptor (beta chain). What it binds is not known. The J segment lost 4 bases and the V segment lost 0 bases, leaving 5 bases of the junction unmatched. In germline, CDR1 is SGHRS, CDR2 YFSETQ. This CDR3 spans 15 amino acids. This sample is part of a study of neurological immune-mediated disorders. TCRdb reprocessed the 5' RACE reads via MiXCR and lists one record per CDR3 protein. The table records 50,000 to 60,000 distinct CDR3 sequences, 16% of them present only once. Study-level findings and limits: There were no CDR3 amino acid sequences shared by expanded clones across subjects, a result suggesting private repertoires in all groups.

The chain has TRBV5-1 and TRBJ2-3; 7 bases line up with TRBD1. This TCR was sampled from a man between 60 and 75 years old in good health. Sequencing used PBMCs. The DNA of the CDR3 is TGCGCCAGCAGCTTGGAGGGACAGCCATCAGATACGCAGTATTTT. It specifies CASSLEGQPSDTQYF.